This entry lists 2 T cell receptor beta chains sequenced from one sample in a study of cytomegalovirus exposure and HLA in healthy donors. Profiling relied on immunoSEQ multiplex PCR, and the TCRdb table lists in-frame clones only, not all of them. The table has over 200,000 clones, nearly 90% seen once. The sample was PBMCs. The receptors derive from a woman between 18 and 29 years old in good health and CMV-seronegative.

CDR3 DNA: TGTGCCAGCAGCTCCACGGTGGACAGGTGGAATTCACCCCTCCACTTT. Protein product: CASSSTVDRWNSPLHF. The chain combines TRBV5-8 with TRBJ1-6; 7 bases are a match to TRBD1. The CDR3 loop spans 16 amino acids. Germline V CDR1 and CDR2: SGHTS, YDEGEE. The V segment lost 3 bases and the J segment 7 bases; nucleotides outside the gene matches: 10.

The V call is TRBV11-3, the J call TRBJ1-4; D is perhaps TRBD1 (6 bases). Germline V lookup: CDR1 SGHNT, CDR2 YENEEA. The CDR3 is 14 residues long. Trimming removed 1 base at V and 6 bases at J, with 9 bases between. Here the CDR3 reads CASSLGTEDEKLFF. CDR3 DNA: TGTGCCAGCAGCTTAGGGACAGAAGATGAAAAACTGTTTTTT.